What follows are 10 T cell receptor beta chains derived from one specimen sequenced in a study of molecular identifiers for immune sequencing clone quantification. TCRdb independently ran MiXCR on the PCR reads; one entry per CDR3 protein. This sample has fewer than 350,000 distinct CDR3 sequences, with 24% found just once. Sequencing was performed on naive CD8+ T cells from blood, with Jurkat cell RNA spiked in. The subset is: FACS-sorted CD8+CD4-CCR7+CD45RA+ naive T cells. The receptor source for this set is a human donor in good health. Some libraries in this study had Jurkat cell RNA spiked in.

This clonotype was observed many times. The chain joins TRBV4-1 to TRBJ2-1; D ambiguous. The germline V gene has CDR1 MGHRA and CDR2 YSYEKL. This CDR3 has 13 amino acids. V was pared by 4 bases and J by 5 bases, with 9 bases between. CDR3 loop: CASSRENNNEQFF. The CDR3 coding sequence is TGCGCCAGCAGCCGCGAGAATAACAATGAGCAGTTCTTC.

J is TRBJ2-3 and V is TRBV15; 8 bases line up with TRBD2. V lost 0 bases and J lost 0; bases outside the gene matches: 8. The CDR3 is 18 amino acids. Per germline, CDR1 LNHNV and CDR2 YYDKDF (reference sequence). Here the CDR3 DNA reads TGTGCCACCAGCAGAGATTTCGGGCCTAGCGGGAGCACAGATACGCAGTATTTT. Its protein is CATSRDFGPSGSTDTQYF.

The genes are TRBV12-3 or TRBV12-4 and TRBJ2-3; 11 bases match TRBD2. The CDR3 is 16 amino acids. Losses at the gene ends were 6 bases for V and 2 bases for J; bases not matched to a gene: 7. In DNA form, the CDR3 reads TGTGCCAGCAGGCCTGGGACTAGCGGCCTCACAGATACGCAGTATTTT. This translates into CASRPGTSGLTDTQYF.

The table lists this clonotype with many counts. The chain combines TRBV12-3 or TRBV12-4 with TRBJ2-7, with D perhaps being TRBD1 or TRBD2 (5 bases each). V was pared by 5 bases and J by 2 bases, with 16 bases between. This CDR3 comprises 15 residues. This CDR3 is CASSPQGRTAYEQYF. CDR3 DNA sequence: TGTGCCAGCAGTCCCCAGGGCAGGACTGCCTACGAGCAGTACTTC.

This clonotype was counted at least ten times. This chain links TRBV6-5 with TRBJ2-5; maybe TRBD2 (6 bases). Germline V CDR1 and CDR2: MNHEY, SVGAGI. V was trimmed by 2 bases and J by 2 bases, leaving 6 bases between them. This CDR3 comprises 13 residues. The CDR3 protein is CASSYGGQETQYF. The CDR3 coding sequence is TGTGCCAGCAGTTACGGGGGGCAAGAGACCCAGTACTTC.

This clonotype was picked up a small number of times. The V and J genes are TRBV3-1 and TRBJ2-2; maybe TRBD1 (5 bases). Germline assignment: CDR1 LGHDT and CDR2 YNNKEL (reference sequence). The CDR3 contains 16 residues. Trimming took 4 bases from V and 1 from J, leaving 13 bases between them. The CDR3, as DNA: TGTGCCAGCAGCCCAAATGTGGGGCTGAACACCGGGGAGCTGTTTTTT. This encodes CASSPNVGLNTGELFF.

This sequence joins TRBV5-5 and TRBJ2-7; tentative D call: TRBD1 (6 bases). Deletions cut 4 bases from V and 1 base from J, with 9 bases between. Per germline, CDR1 SGHKS and CDR2 YYEKEE (reference sequence). This CDR3 contains 13 residues. CDR3 DNA: TGTGCCAGCAGCCACGGACAGTCCTACGAGCAGTACTTC. The encoded protein is CASSHGQSYEQYF.

Ten or more counts support this clonotype. The rearrangement uses TRBV6-5 and TRBJ2-5; 7 bases align to TRBD1. The V gene's germline CDR1 is MNHEY and CDR2 SVGAGI. The CDR3 loop spans 15 amino acids. With V trimmed by 2 bases and J by 1 base, 4 bases remained unmatched. CDR3 region: CASSYMGTAQETQYF. CDR3 in DNA: TGTGCCAGCAGTTACATGGGGACAGCCCAAGAGACCCAGTACTTC.

The chain has TRBV7-9 and TRBJ2-5; 11 positions match TRBD2. V lost 5 bases, J lost 5 bases, and 7 bases stayed unmatched. CDR1 is SEHNR, CDR2 FQNEAQ, per germline (reference sequence). There are 15 residues in the CDR3. For the CDR3, the DNA is TGTGCCAGCAGCATGGCTAGCGGGAGGTTGGAGACCCAGTACTTC. This gives the protein CASSMASGRLETQYF.

The chain's CDR3 is CATSEGTLSNQPQHF. CDR3 coding DNA: TGTGCCACCAGTGAAGGGACCCTTAGCAATCAGCCCCAGCATTTT. This chain joins TRBV24-1 and TRBJ1-5; weak D call: TRBD1 (5 bases). Germline loops: CDR1 KGHDR, CDR2 SFDVKD. V lost 4 bases, J lost 0 bases, and 9 bases lay in between. CDR3 length: 15 amino acids.